One and the same sample provided the 10 T cell receptor beta chains below, sequenced in a study of cytotoxic CD8 clonotypes in ibrutinib-treated CLL. Here immunoSEQ multiplex PCR was the method, and the copy in TCRdb shows in-frame clones only, minus some. The sample includes around 29,000 clones, about three quarters of them seen just once. This specimen consisted of PBMCs, obtained after 24 months of ibrutinib treatment. These receptors all stem from a human donor with chronic lymphocytic leukemia.

This clone was counted ten times or more. The chain combines TRBV30 with TRBJ2-2; D unresolved. The CDR3 has 12 residues. Trimming took 3 bases from V and 6 from J, leaving 8 bases between them. Germline V gives CDR1 GTSNPN, CDR2 SVGIG (reference sequence). CDR3 protein: CAWSPFPGELFF. The CDR3 DNA is TGTGCCTGGAGCCCCTTTCCCGGGGAGCTGTTTTTT.

Only one count was recorded for this clone. V is TRBV5-1 and J is TRBJ2-7; 9 bases fit TRBD2. The CDR3 extends over 14 amino acids. Germline-derived CDR1 and CDR2 are SGHRS and YFSETQ. J was trimmed by 2 bases and V by 0 bases; bases with no gene match: 0. DNA for the CDR3: TGCGCCAGCAGCTTGGAGCGGGGGGCCTACGAGCAGTACTTC. Translating it yields CASSLERGAYEQYF.

The chain employs TRBV6-5 and TRBJ1-2; weak D call: TRBD1 (6 bases). Trimming pared 6 bases from V and 7 bases from J, leaving 12 bases between. Per germline, CDR1 MNHEY and CDR2 SVGAGI. CDR3 size: 12 residues. CDR3 nucleotides: TGTGCCAGCAGACAGGGAAAGTTTGGCTACACCTTC. Translating it yields CASRQGKFGYTF.

The gene calls are TRBV28 and TRBJ2-2; D is undetermined. In germline, CDR1 is MDHEN, CDR2 SYDVKM. Trimming took 1 base from V and 3 from J, leaving 3 bases between them. The CDR3 spans 13 residues. CDR3: CASSLSYTGELFF. Here the CDR3 DNA reads TGTGCCAGCAGTTTATCATACACCGGGGAGCTGTTTTTT.

The chain has TRBV9 and TRBJ1-2, with D unclear. Trimming pared 0 bases from V and 5 bases from J, leaving 14 bases between. CDR1 is SGDLS, CDR2 YYNGEE, per germline. The CDR3 has 15 amino acids. CDR3 coding DNA: TGTGCCAGCAGCGTAGGTAGCAGTCTGATTTATGGCTACACCTTC. It specifies CASSVGSSLIYGYTF.

At least ten counts were recorded for this clone. Different DNA sequences within this sample yield the same CDR3. The chain combines TRBV5-1 with TRBJ1-2; TRBD1 might be the D (6 bases). This CDR3 is built from 13 residues. V was pared by 2 bases and J by 2 bases, with 7 bases between. Germline CDR1 SGHRS, CDR2 YFSETQ. The CDR3 coding sequence is TGCGCCAGCAGCTTAGGACAGAACTATGGCTACACCTTC. Protein product: CASSLGQNYGYTF.

The rearrangement joins TRBV29-1 to TRBJ1-3; D is uncertain. Germline-derived CDR1 and CDR2 are SQVTM and ANQGSEA. The CDR3 is made up of 12 amino acids. The V end lost 5 bases, the J end lost 2 bases, and 7 bases lay between the germline ends. The DNA for the CDR3 is TGCAGCGTTCCCGGGACTGGAAACACCATATATTTT. Encoded protein: CSVPGTGNTIYF.

The V and J genes are TRBV7-8 and TRBJ2-7; TRBD1 matches 7 bases. Losses at the gene ends were 6 bases for V and 5 bases for J; bases not matched to a gene: 10. CDR1 and CDR2 (germline): SGHVS, FQNEAQ. This CDR3 region has 14 residues. The CDR3, as DNA: TGTGCCAGCAGATGGGACAGAAGCAGCCACGAGCAGTACTTC. Translated, it gives CASRWDRSSHEQYF.

The chain links TRBV30 to TRBJ1-1; TRBD1 is a possible D gene (5 bases). V was pared by 0 bases and J by 11 bases, with 16 bases between. Per the germline V gene, CDR1 is GTSNPN and CDR2 is SVGIG (reference sequence). The CDR3 has 13 residues. The DNA for the CDR3 is TGTGCCTGGAGTGTACGGTGGGGGGAGCGGGCTTTCTTT. It encodes CAWSVRWGERAFF.

The CDR3 reads CASSSGTGSNQPQHF. CDR3 DNA sequence: TGTGCCAGCAGCTCGGGGACAGGTAGCAATCAGCCCCAGCATTTT. The chain couples TRBV11-2 to TRBJ1-5, with 8 bases identical to TRBD1. CDR1 is SGHAT, CDR2 FQNNGV, per germline. J gave up 0 bases and V 4 bases, and 2 bases lay outside the gene matches. The CDR3 spans 15 residues.